The 7 T cell receptor beta chains listed next were all sequenced from one sample in a study of technical replicates of blood from a handful of donors. Some clones are missing from TCRdb's copy, which holds only in-frame ones; the method was immunoSEQ multiplex PCR. The table records about 81,000 clones, approximately 78% of them present only once. The sample comprised PBMCs. The receptors shown here come from a human donor in good health. Some clones in this sample may be carry-over from other donors' samples.

The chain has TRBV7-2 and TRBJ2-2; D might be TRBD2 (5 bases). CDR3 size: 12 residues. V was clipped by 8 bases and J by 4 bases, with 8 bases between them. The germline gives CDR1 SGHTA, CDR2 FQGNSA. CDR3 residues: CASATTTGELFF. Written as DNA, the CDR3 is TGTGCCAGCGCGACTACCACCGGGGAGCTGTTTTTT.

The rearrangement links TRBV4-1 to TRBJ2-3, with D tentatively TRBD2 (6 bases). With 4 bases removed from V and 2 bases from J, the gap between germline ends came to 10 bases. This CDR3 has 14 amino acids. The germline V gene encodes CDR1 MGHRA and CDR2 YSYEKL. The CDR3 DNA is TGCGCCAGCAGCCCGGCGGGGTACACAGATACGCAGTATTTT. Its protein product is CASSPAGYTDTQYF.

The chain joins TRBV7-8 to TRBJ1-5; 7 nucleotides align to TRBD1. Germline V gene data show CDR1 as SGHVS and CDR2 as FQNEAQ. V was clipped by 0 bases and J by 6 bases; unmatched bases: 5. The CDR3 contains 15 residues. CDR3 in DNA: TGTGCCAGCAGCTTAGCGTCCTCAGGGGGTCAGCCCCAGCATTTT. This sequence encodes CASSLASSGGQPQHF.

The chain links TRBV2 to TRBJ2-4; TRBD2 aligns across 10 bases. The CDR3 spans 17 residues. V trimming: 4 bases; J trimming: 0 bases; junction bases outside the gene matches: 6. The germline CDR1 and CDR2 sequences are SNHLY and FYNNEI. Here the CDR3 DNA reads TGTGCCAGCAGTGCTAGCGGGGGCCCCTTAGCCAAAAACATTCAGTACTTC. Protein product: CASSASGGPLAKNIQYF.

This clone has just one count. This rearrangement joins TRBV6-6 to TRBJ1-2; no clear D. This CDR3 is built from 14 residues. Trimming took 5 bases from V and 5 from J, leaving 15 bases between them. CDR1 MNHNY and CDR2 SVGAGI come from the germline V gene (reference sequence). This chain's CDR3 is CASSPRGSPYGYTF. In DNA, the CDR3 is TGTGCCAGCAGTCCCCGAGGGTCACCTTATGGCTACACCTTC.

This chain links TRBV29-1 with TRBJ2-5; D is unclear. CDR3 length equals 14 residues. The ends were cut back, 7 bases at V and 7 bases at J, with 22 bases in the middle. Germline V gene lookup returns CDR1 SQVTM and CDR2 ANQGSEA. In DNA form, the CDR3 reads TGCAGCGCAGACCCTGAGATCCGCCCAGGGACCCAGTACTTC. It yields the protein CSADPEIRPGTQYF.

This chain links TRBV7-7 with TRBJ2-5; D call uncertain. Germline V gene lookup returns CDR1 SSHAT and CDR2 FNYEAQ (reference sequence). V lost 5 bases and J 5 bases, leaving 15 bases between the germline ends. The CDR3 spans 14 residues. This CDR3 reads CASSRRGSQETQYF. The CDR3 DNA follows: TGTGCCAGCAGCCGTCGTGGTAGCCAGGAGACCCAGTACTTC.